This T cell receptor beta chain was observed in a study of identical twins. Germline V gene lookup returns CDR1 MGHRA and CDR2 YSYEKL. J gave up 5 bases and V 2 bases, and 8 bases lay outside the gene matches. CDR3 length: 16 residues. One entry per CDR3 protein results from TCRdb running MiXCR on the 5' RACE reads. The sample records about 900,000 distinct CDR3 sequences, around an eighth being singletons. Separately, the same data were catalogued under a study of yellow fever vaccine responses in identical twins.

Sample: PBMCs. The TCR originated in a woman aged 18-35 years in good health. The chain links TRBV4-1 to TRBJ2-7; 11 nucleotides align to TRBD2. The CDR3 DNA follows: TGCGCCAGCAGCCAAATTTTCGGGACTAGCGGCAACGAGCAGTACTTC. It encodes CASSQIFGTSGNEQYF.